This T cell receptor (beta chain) was sequenced during a study of cytomegalovirus exposure and HLA in healthy donors. For the study at large: HLA-typed donors were the source of about 85 million unique TCRs, which an early data release held. Study-level findings and limits: The likely origin of a cluster of highly shared sequence variants was a sequencing artifact. Presence/absence analyses treated sequencing depth as roughly uniform across donors.

PCR amplification relied on 60 Vbeta primers (plus 13 Jbeta primers). The assay was immunoSEQ multiplex PCR, and TCRdb's table has in-frame clones only and misses some. The profile covers some 100,000 clones, with about 70% appearing a single time and around 1.9% taken by the ten largest. For this clone: Its target is not known.

What was sequenced was PBMCs. The source of this sequence is a woman aged 40 to 50 in good health and CMV-seronegative.

The CDR3 nucleotides are TGTGCCAGCCCAGGGGGATCTGGCTACACCTTC. Protein sequence: CASPGGSGYTF. V usage is TRBV6-1 and J usage is TRBJ1-2, with 7 bases that match TRBD1. With V trimmed by 8 bases and J by 7 bases, 4 bases remained unmatched. Germline CDR1 and CDR2: MNHNS and SASEGT. There are 11 residues in the CDR3.